Shown below are 20 T cell receptor beta chains from a single sample sequenced in a study of identical twins. TCRdb processed the 5' RACE reads anew with MiXCR; each CDR3 protein has one entry. The data hold about 720,000 distinct CDR3 sequences, with roughly 18% observed a single time. These data were also filed under a second study, of T cells expressing NK-cell markers.

Specimen: PBMCs. The receptors were gathered from a woman aged 18 to 35 in good health.

The V and J genes are TRBV5-5 and TRBJ2-7, with D maybe TRBD1 (6 bases). The CDR3 runs to 13 residues. Trimming stripped 6 bases from V and 6 bases from J, with 16 bases between. The germline CDR1 and CDR2 sequences are SGHKS and YYEKEE (reference sequence). The CDR3 region has the DNA TGTGCCAGCACCCGGACAGTAGAATCCGAGCAGTACTTC. It yields the protein CASTRTVESEQYF.

This clonotype was seen a handful of times. The chain employs TRBV12-3 or TRBV12-4 and TRBJ2-1; TRBD2 agrees at 8 bases. Germline trimming cut 1 base from V and 8 bases from J; bases unmatched to any gene: 10. This CDR3 has 16 residues. For the CDR3, the DNA is TGTGCCAGCAGTTTAGGGACGGGAGGGAAGAAGGATGAGCAGTTCTTC. It translates to CASSLGTGGKKDEQFF.

The chain carries TRBV3-1 and TRBJ2-5, with D uncertain. V gave up 4 bases and J gave up 4 bases, with 13 bases separating them. Germline CDR1 is LGHDT and CDR2 is YNNKEL (reference sequence). The CDR3 is 14 amino acids. Here the CDR3 reads CASSPVGGGETQYF. CDR3 coding DNA: TGTGCCAGCAGCCCTGTAGGCGGTGGAGAGACCCAGTACTTC.

The J gene is TRBJ2-5, the V gene TRBV20-1; possibly TRBD2 for D (5 bases). CDR3 length: 15 residues. The germline V gene encodes CDR1 DFQATT and CDR2 SNEGSKA (reference sequence). Between the trimmed V and J ends, which lost 3 bases and 4 bases, there was a span of 18 bases. CDR3 nucleotides: TGCAGTGCTAGGCAGAGCGGAAGTCGCGGAGAGACCCAGTACTTC. As protein: CSARQSGSRGETQYF.

This chain connects TRBV3-1 to TRBJ2-5; D not resolved. The CDR3 spans 12 residues. The V gene lost 3 bases and the J gene lost 5 bases, with 7 bases spanning the gap. CDR1 is LGHDT, CDR2 YNNKEL, per germline (reference sequence). The CDR3, as DNA: TGTGCCAGCAGCCATACTCGCGAGACCCAGTACTTC. This gives the protein CASSHTRETQYF.

This clonotype has only a few counts. The chain has TRBV14 and TRBJ1-1, with D uncertain. The length of the CDR3 is 14 residues. Germline V lookup: CDR1 SGHDN, CDR2 FVKESK. V lost 4 bases, J lost 5 bases, and 14 bases lay in between. CDR3 DNA: TGTGCCAGCAGCCCTTATGATGGTATTACTGAAGCTTTCTTT. Protein product: CASSPYDGITEAFF. Full variable domain (outside the CDR3, taken from reference TRBV14 and TRBJ1-1): EAGVTQFPSHSVIEKGQTVTLRCDPISGHDNLYWYRRVMGKEIKFLLHFVKESKQDESGMPNNRFLAERTGGTYSTLKVQPAELEDSGVYFCASSPYDGITEAFFGQGTRLTVV.

This clonotype was seen a few times. The chain couples TRBV20-1 to TRBJ1-3, with D hard to call. The CDR3 runs 10 residues. V was trimmed by 5 bases and J by 11 bases, leaving 10 bases between them. Germline CDR1 and CDR2: DFQATT and SNEGSKA (reference sequence). CDR3 protein: CSAYAGAIYF. The DNA of the CDR3 is TGCAGTGCTTACGCGGGAGCCATATATTTT.

This clonotype was counted only a few times. The CDR3 spells CASSVGGGSQEQYF. DNA for the CDR3: TGTGCCAGCAGCGTGGGGGGAGGGTCGCAGGAGCAGTACTTC. The V gene is TRBV9, the J gene TRBJ2-7; TRBD2 aligns across 7 bases. J lost 7 bases, V lost 2 bases, and 9 bases had no gene match. Germline V lookup: CDR1 SGDLS, CDR2 YYNGEE. The CDR3 covers 14 residues.

This clonotype has just a few counts. V and J are TRBV5-1 and TRBJ2-3; 8 bases align to TRBD2. The J segment lost 0 bases and the V segment lost 10 bases, leaving 4 bases of the junction unmatched. The CDR3 runs to 13 residues. Germline values: CDR1 SGHRS, CDR2 YFSETQ. CDR3 in amino acids: CACSGTSTDTQYF. CDR3 sequence (DNA): TGCGCCTGTAGCGGGACTAGCACAGATACGCAGTATTTT.

In this sample, this clonotype turned up many times. J is TRBJ1-3 and V is TRBV12-3 or TRBV12-4; D is undetermined. There are 11 residues in the CDR3. V was clipped by 6 bases and J by 0 bases, with 0 bases between them. The CDR3 DNA reads as TGTGCCAGCAGCTCTGGAAACACCATATATTTT. It translates to CASSSGNTIYF.

Only a few counts were recorded for this clonotype. This chain links TRBV10-3 with TRBJ2-5, with D possibly matching TRBD1 (6 bases). V lost 10 bases and J 2 bases, leaving 20 bases between the germline ends. The CDR3 extends over 15 amino acids. Germline CDR1 ENHRY, CDR2 SYGVKD. CDR3 sequence: CATLRDNRPQETQYF. CDR3 nucleotide sequence: TGTGCCACACTCCGGGACAATAGGCCGCAAGAGACCCAGTACTTC.

This clonotype occurred a few times. The chain combines TRBV9 with TRBJ1-2; the D is unclear. The ends were cut back, 3 bases at V and 8 bases at J, with 14 bases in the middle. Per the germline V gene, CDR1 is SGDLS and CDR2 is YYNGEE. This CDR3 is 13 amino acids long. The chain's CDR3 is CASSEEFNQGYTF. CDR3 DNA sequence: TGTGCCAGCAGCGAGGAGTTCAACCAAGGCTACACCTTC.

The rearrangement uses TRBV7-2 and TRBJ2-7; D gene uncertain. This CDR3 is built from 13 residues. The ends were cut back, 3 bases at V and 6 bases at J, with 12 bases in the middle. Germline loops: CDR1 SGHTA, CDR2 FQGNSA. The CDR3: CASSLEHHLEQYF. CDR3 DNA: TGTGCCAGCAGCTTGGAGCACCACCTCGAGCAGTACTTC.

This clonotype appeared a few times. V is TRBV5-5 and J is TRBJ2-7, with 7 nucleotides matching TRBD2. This CDR3 region has 15 residues. With 4 bases clipped from V and 3 bases from J, the junction kept 10 bases outside the gene matches. The germline CDR1 and CDR2 sequences are SGHKS and YYEKEE (reference sequence). The CDR3 bases are TGTGCCAGCAGCATAGGAGACGGGGGGTTCTACGAGCAGTACTTC. Protein product: CASSIGDGGFYEQYF.

This clonotype was seen a handful of times. The chain combines TRBV9 with TRBJ1-2; no definite D call. Germline assignment: CDR1 SGDLS and CDR2 YYNGEE. CDR3 length equals 13 residues. V was clipped by 0 bases and J by 4 bases, with 7 bases between them. This CDR3 is CASSVEGLYGYTF. The CDR3 DNA is TGTGCCAGCAGCGTAGAAGGGCTCTATGGCTACACCTTC.

The V and J genes are TRBV4-3 and TRBJ2-1; 8 bases match TRBD2. The CDR3 spans 16 residues. V gave up 0 bases and J gave up 4 bases; unmatched junction bases: 5. Germline CDR1 is LGHNA and CDR2 is YSLEER. Written as DNA, the CDR3 is TGCGCCAGCAGCCAAGAAATTAGCGGGACTTACAATGAGCAGTTCTTC. Protein sequence: CASSQEISGTYNEQFF.

The chain joins TRBV5-1 to TRBJ2-1; 10 nucleotides match TRBD2. Losses at the gene ends were 3 bases for V and 3 bases for J; bases not matched to a gene: 3. This CDR3 spans 15 amino acids. Germline CDR1 reads SGHRS; CDR2 reads YFSETQ. The CDR3 nucleotides are TGCGCCAGCAGCTCGACTAGCGGGCACTACAATGAGCAGTTCTTC. Its translation: CASSSTSGHYNEQFF.

This sequence joins TRBV6-2 or TRBV6-3 and TRBJ2-2, with unresolved D. Germline V gene sequence: CDR1 MNHEY, CDR2 SVGEGT. Trimming took off 3 bases at V and 6 bases at J, with 20 bases between the two ends. The CDR3 spans 17 residues. CDR3 sequence (DNA): TGTGCCAGCAGTTATTGGGTCGGTAAAGCTAACCCCGGGGAGCTGTTTTTT. Its protein product is CASSYWVGKANPGELFF.

At least ten counts were recorded for this clonotype. The chain joins TRBV6-1 to TRBJ1-4; tentative D call: TRBD1 (5 bases). Germline V gives CDR1 MNHNS, CDR2 SASEGT. This CDR3 is 14 amino acids long. Trimming took off 5 bases at V and 4 bases at J, with 11 bases between the two ends. Here the CDR3 reads CASSRGTVNEKLFF. CDR3 sequence (DNA): TGTGCCAGCAGTCGCGGGACGGTTAATGAAAAACTGTTTTTT.

This rearrangement joins TRBV7-9 to TRBJ2-2; no reliable D call. V was shortened by 3 bases and J by 4 bases, with 12 bases between the two germline ends. Germline loops: CDR1 SEHNR, CDR2 FQNEAQ (reference sequence). The CDR3 is made up of 15 amino acids. For the CDR3, the DNA is TGTGCCAGCAGCTTTGATCCAAGTCCCACCGGGGAGCTGTTTTTT. Translated, it gives CASSFDPSPTGELFF.